This TCR beta chain emerged from a study of spatial heterogeneity in lung cancer. Study summary: Detected sequences consistently included more beta-chain ones than alpha-chain ones.

The time point here: sample taken at primary tumor resection. Whole RNA, which was extracted from tumor, nontumor lung tissue or frozen PBMC, was sequenced without any cell sorting. The donors, 72 patients with untreated early-stage non-small cell lung cancer, provided the samples. The CDR3 has 11 residues. Trimming took 1 base from V and 5 from J, leaving 5 bases between them. CDR1 and CDR2 (germline): SQVTM, ANQGSEA. Study observations and caveats: Expanded tumor TCRs that were ubiquitous appeared in blood more at resection than follow-up.

At least ten counts were recorded for this clonotype. Its antigen is still unknown. Every individual TCR cDNA molecule carried its own unique molecular identifier, which allowed correction of PCR and sequencing errors. TCRdb reprocessed the 5' RACE reads with MiXCR, giving one entry per CDR3 protein. The data hold 35,000 to 55,000 distinct CDR3 sequences, with approximately 14% observed a single time. This chain connects TRBV29-1 to TRBJ2-5; D ambiguous. Sequences were derived from PBMCs, sampled at surgery. This TCR came from a male donor with early-stage non-small cell lung cancer. CDR3 DNA sequence: TGCAGCGTTGAAGTAGGGGAGACCCAGTACTTC. Translated: CSVEVGETQYF.